Following are 27 T cell receptor beta chains from one sample sequenced in a study of cytomegalovirus exposure and HLA in healthy donors (TCRdb year 2017). Receptor amplification or capture employed the immunoSEQ multiplex PCR assay. A mixture of 60 forward primers for TCR Vbeta segments and 13 reverse primers for TCR Jbeta segments was used in the multiplex PCR. This immuneACCESS table, as held by TCRdb, lists in-frame sequences with V and J called but not all clones. Of the missing ones, under half trace to an unresolved V gene in checked studies; the others have no known cause. This sample gives roughly 120,000 clones in total; less than 80% of them show up just once. The top ten clonotypes cover roughly 4.2% of the sample. The source material was PBMCs. These receptors all come from a woman aged 40 to 55 in good health and CMV-seropositive.

The CDR3 nucleotides read TGCGCCAGCAGCTTGGGGGCTGCGAACACCGGGGAGCTGTTTTTT. It yields the protein CASSLGAANTGELFF. This chain uses TRBV5-1 with TRBJ2-2; D call uncertain. Trimming stripped 0 bases from V and 0 bases from J, with 6 bases between. CDR1 and CDR2 (germline): SGHRS, YFSETQ. This CDR3 comprises 15 residues.

This clone was detected a few times. The gene calls are TRBV21-1 and TRBJ2-7; the DNA was not compared with TRBD2, the D call given in the table. TRBV21-1 is flagged as a pseudogene. The CDR3 runs to 17 residues. The CDR3 spells CASGISPASGSSYEQYF. In nucleotides, the CDR3 is TGTGCCAGCGGCATCTCCCCGGCTAGCGGGAGCTCCTACGAGCAGTACTTC.

The genes are TRBV27 and TRBJ2-7, with D maybe TRBD2 (6 bases). The V end lost 6 bases, the J end lost 5 bases, and 17 bases lay between the germline ends. Germline V gene sequence: CDR1 MNHEY, CDR2 SMNVEV (reference sequence). This CDR3 is 14 amino acids long. The CDR3 loop is CASRPFVGRHEQYF. CDR3 coding DNA: TGTGCCAGCAGACCATTCGTAGGGAGGCACGAGCAGTACTTC.

This clone was detected a few times. Other DNA sequences in the sample encode the same CDR3. This sequence joins TRBV5-1 and TRBJ1-6; D possibly corresponds to TRBD1 (6 bases). Looked up from germline, CDR1 is SGHRS and CDR2 is YFSETQ. The CDR3 length is 15 residues. Trimming stripped 0 bases from V and 8 bases from J, with 12 bases between. The CDR3 nucleotides read TGCGCCAGCAGCTTGGCCCCCAGGGGTTATTCACCCCTCCACTTT. Amino acids: CASSLAPRGYSPLHF.

V gene TRBV6-5 combines with J gene TRBJ2-7; 7 bases are shared with TRBD2. V was pared by 2 bases and J by 6 bases, with 4 bases of the junction left unmatched. The germline CDR1 and CDR2 sequences are MNHEY and SVGAGI. The CDR3 has 13 amino acids. The CDR3 loop reads CASSYLRGVEQYF. The CDR3 nucleotides are TGTGCCAGCAGTTACCTCCGGGGGGTCGAGCAGTACTTC.

This chain links TRBV7-9 with TRBJ1-1; D possibly corresponds to TRBD1 (5 bases). From germline, CDR1 is SEHNR and CDR2 FQNEAQ (reference sequence). V gave up 1 base and J gave up 0 bases, with 12 bases separating them. The CDR3 length is 16 residues. The CDR3 reads CASSLGAGFMNTEAFF. The CDR3 DNA reads TGTGCCAGCAGCTTAGGGGCAGGGTTCATGAACACTGAAGCTTTCTTT. The full variable domain, its missing parts supplied by reference TRBV7-9 and TRBJ1-1, is DTGVSQNPRHKITKRGQNVTFRCDPISEHNRLYWYRQTLGQGPEFLTYFQNEAQLEKSRLLSDRFSAERPKGSFSTLEIQRTEQGDSAMYLCASSLGAGFMNTEAFFGQGTRLTVV.

This sequence joins TRBV5-4 and TRBJ2-2, with 9 bases matching TRBD1. Germline V gene lookup returns CDR1 SGHNT and CDR2 YYREEE (reference sequence). J gave up 0 bases and V 5 bases, and 5 bases lay outside the gene matches. The CDR3 totals 16 residues. The chain's CDR3 is CASRRDRASNTGELFF. The DNA of the CDR3 is TGTGCCAGCAGACGGGACAGGGCTTCGAACACCGGGGAGCTGTTTTTT.

CDR3 in DNA: TGTGCCAGCAGTGCCCGGGACGGGGGGAATGAGCAGTTCTTC. Its protein is CASSARDGGNEQFF. The chain couples TRBV5-4 to TRBJ2-1; 7 bases are a match to TRBD2. The CDR3 runs to 14 residues. Trimming took 5 bases from V and 7 from J; bases not matched to a gene: 9. The germline V gene encodes CDR1 SGHNT and CDR2 YYREEE (reference sequence).

V and J are TRBV5-1 and TRBJ2-1; TRBD2 aligns across 16 bases. Trimming removed 4 bases from V and 2 bases from J; junction bases left unmatched: 12. Germline CDR1 is SGHRS and CDR2 is YFSETQ. The CDR3 sequence is 20 residues long. CDR3 loop: CASSPKGTSGRGTPYNEQFF. DNA for the CDR3: TGCGCCAGCAGCCCGAAGGGGACTAGCGGGAGGGGTACCCCCTACAATGAGCAGTTCTTC.

This chain links TRBV5-1 with TRBJ1-2, with a tentative D call TRBD1 (5 bases). This CDR3 comprises 14 residues. From germline, CDR1 is SGHRS and CDR2 YFSETQ. Trimming stripped 2 bases from V and 5 bases from J, with 13 bases between. The CDR3 sequence: CASSFGGDSYGYTF. DNA of the CDR3: TGCGCCAGCAGCTTCGGGGGGGATTCGTATGGCTACACCTTC.

V usage is TRBV18 and J usage is TRBJ1-1; no clear D gene. The germline V gene encodes CDR1 KGHSH and CDR2 LQKENI. Trimming pared 4 bases from V and 1 base from J, leaving 10 bases between. The CDR3 spans 14 residues. The DNA for the CDR3 is TGTGCCAGCTCACTTACCCCGGGGAACACTGAAGCTTTCTTT. Protein sequence: CASSLTPGNTEAFF.

The rearrangement joins TRBV5-1 to TRBJ2-7, with D hard to call. The CDR3 is made up of 14 amino acids. CDR1 and CDR2 (germline): SGHRS, YFSETQ. V was trimmed by 2 bases and J by 0 bases, leaving 9 bases between them. The CDR3 DNA reads TGCGCCAGCAGCTTCTCTTCTCTCTCCTACGAGCAGTACTTC. Its protein product is CASSFSSLSYEQYF.

This clone has only one observation. The chain is built from TRBV7-9 and TRBJ1-1; D unclear. CDR1 is SEHNR and CDR2 is FQNEAQ in the germline V gene (reference sequence). The CDR3 is made up of 11 amino acids. With 5 bases removed from V and 7 bases from J, the gap between germline ends came to 8 bases. For the CDR3, the DNA is TGTGCCAGCAGCCCAGGAAGTGAAGCTTTCTTT. This gives the protein CASSPGSEAFF.

This clone occurred once. This sequence joins TRBV6-1 and TRBJ1-6; 10 bases are shared with TRBD1. Trimming removed 5 bases from V and 10 bases from J; junction bases left unmatched: 8. Germline V gene data show CDR1 as MNHNS and CDR2 as SASEGT. The length of the CDR3 is 15 residues. The CDR3 protein is CASSQRTGGNSPLHF. CDR3 sequence (DNA): TGTGCCAGCAGTCAAAGGACAGGGGGTAACTCACCCCTCCACTTT.

The count of this clone is one. This chain links TRBV4-2 with TRBJ2-3; D gene uncertain. CDR3 length equals 15 residues. Trimming shortened V by 0 bases and J by 2 bases, and 9 bases separated the two germline ends. Germline lookup yields CDR1 LGHNA and CDR2 YNFKEQ. The CDR3 DNA follows: TGTGCCAGCAGCCAAGATGGGCTTAACACAGATACGCAGTATTTT. Protein sequence: CASSQDGLNTDTQYF.

This clone occurred a few times. The chain has TRBV5-1 and TRBJ1-1; D is unresolved. This CDR3 is 15 amino acids long. V lost 0 bases to trimming and J lost 1 base, with 10 bases between them. Looked up from germline, CDR1 is SGHRS and CDR2 is YFSETQ. CDR3 protein: CASSLGSGGNTEAFF. As DNA, the CDR3 is TGCGCCAGCAGCTTGGGGTCTGGAGGGAACACTGAAGCTTTCTTT.

This chain links TRBV27 with TRBJ2-4, with 7 bases that match TRBD1. The ends lost 5 bases at V and 9 bases at J; junction bases unmatched: 16. The CDR3 covers 16 residues. Per the germline V gene, CDR1 is MNHEY and CDR2 is SMNVEV (reference sequence). CDR3 region: CASSPKAGTALGIQYF. The CDR3 DNA follows: TGTGCCAGCAGTCCCAAAGCCGGGACAGCCCTAGGCATTCAGTACTTC.

The chain is built from TRBV4-2 and TRBJ2-1, with D unclear. Germline values: CDR1 LGHNA, CDR2 YNFKEQ. CDR3 length: 14 amino acids. Trimming shortened V by 0 bases and J by 2 bases, and 5 bases separated the two germline ends. The DNA of the CDR3 is TGTGCCAGCAGCCAAGATGCGACCTACAATGAGCAGTTCTTC. Its protein is CASSQDATYNEQFF.

The V and J genes are TRBV7-6 and TRBJ1-6; possible D gene TRBD1, 6 bases. CDR3 length: 15 residues. V shed 1 base and J shed 6 bases, with 10 bases lying between them. CDR1 and CDR2 (germline): SGHVS, FNYEAQ. CDR3 DNA sequence: TGTGCCAGCAGCTTAGTTATAGGGGGTAATTCACCCCTCCACTTT. Protein sequence: CASSLVIGGNSPLHF.

CDR3 protein: CASSLASGKETQYF. The DNA for the CDR3 is TGCGCCAGCAGCTTGGCTAGCGGGAAGGAGACCCAGTACTTC. The chain links TRBV5-1 to TRBJ2-5; 9 nucleotides align to TRBD2. Per germline, CDR1 SGHRS and CDR2 YFSETQ. The CDR3 totals 14 residues. The J segment lost 5 bases and the V segment lost 0 bases, leaving 2 bases of the junction unmatched. Using reference TRBV5-1 and TRBJ2-5 for the parts outside the CDR3, the full variable domain is KAGVTQTPRYLIKTRGQQVTLSCSPISGHRSVSWYQQTPGQGLQFLFEYFSETQRNKGNFPGRFSGRQFSNSRSEMNVSTLELGDSALYLCASSLASGKETQYFGPGTRLLVL.

The V and J genes are TRBV19 and TRBJ2-3; TRBD1 matches at 7 bases. The CDR3 contains 12 residues. V lost 4 bases and J lost 9; bases outside the gene matches: 4. From germline, CDR1 is LNHDA and CDR2 SQIVND (reference sequence). CDR3 DNA: TGTGCCAGTAGTAGGGGACAGAAAACGCAGTATTTT. Translation: CASSRGQKTQYF.

This sequence joins TRBV9 and TRBJ2-2; unclear D gene. Germline V gives CDR1 SGDLS, CDR2 YYNGEE. V dropped 6 bases and J dropped 5 bases, with 8 bases sitting between them. The CDR3 has 12 residues. The CDR3: CASNSPTGELFF. The CDR3 DNA is TGTGCCAGCAATAGTCCAACCGGGGAGCTGTTTTTT. The full variable domain, completed using reference TRBV9 and TRBJ2-2, is DSGVTQTPKHLITATGQRVTLRCSPRSGDLSVYWYQQSLDQGLQFLIQYYNGEERAKGNILERFSAQQFPDLHSELNLSSLELGDSALYFCASNSPTGELFFGEGSRLTVL.

The chain links TRBV2 to TRBJ2-3; no clear D. The germline V gene has CDR1 SNHLY and CDR2 FYNNEI. Between the trimmed V and J ends, which lost 4 bases and 2 bases, there was a span of 13 bases. CDR3 length equals 15 residues. DNA of the CDR3: TGTGCCAGCAGTGTTAGGAGCGCGGTCACAGATACGCAGTATTTT. Protein sequence: CASSVRSAVTDTQYF.

V gene TRBV5-5 combines with J gene TRBJ2-3; 10 bases are a match to TRBD2. Germline V gene sequence: CDR1 SGHKS, CDR2 YYEKEE (reference sequence). The V gene end was trimmed by 2 bases and the J gene end by 3 bases; junction bases not matched to a gene: 15. The CDR3 is made up of 19 amino acids. DNA for the CDR3: TGTGCCAGCAGCTTCTCTGGGTGGGCTAGCGGGGGTAGGACAGATACGCAGTATTTT. Residues: CASSFSGWASGGRTDTQYF.

The V and J genes are TRBV28 and TRBJ1-2; D call uncertain. The V end lost 5 bases, the J end lost 4 bases, and 14 bases lay between the germline ends. This CDR3 spans 14 amino acids. Germline loops: CDR1 MDHEN, CDR2 SYDVKM. The CDR3 loop reads CASSMAGGSYGYTF. The CDR3 DNA follows: TGTGCCAGCAGTATGGCGGGCGGATCCTATGGCTACACCTTC.

This clone was recorded a few times. One end of the junction fails to match germline, which may point to a read error. CDR3 residues: CSSSLTGYEQYF. The CDR3 DNA follows: TGTTCCAGCAGCCTCACAGGGTACGAGCAGTACTTC. The genes are TRBV7-9 and TRBJ2-7, with D possibly TRBD1 on 6 matching bases. Germline CDR1 is SEHNR and CDR2 is FQNEAQ (reference sequence). This CDR3 is 12 amino acids long. The full variable domain, completed using reference TRBV7-9 and TRBJ2-7, is DTGVSQNPRHKITKRGQNVTFRCDPISEHNRLYWYRQTLGQGPEFLTYFQNEAQLEKSRLLSDRFSAERPKGSFSTLEIQRTEQGDSAMYLCSSSLTGYEQYFGPGTRLTVT.

The CDR3 here is CASSRDSLNTEAFF. Here the CDR3 DNA reads TGTGCCAGCAGTAGGGACTCCTTGAACACTGAAGCTTTCTTT. The chain employs TRBV6-6 and TRBJ1-1, with TRBD1 as a possible D gene (5 bases). Germline V gives CDR1 MNHNY, CDR2 SVGAGI (reference sequence). The V and J ends lost 5 bases and 0 bases respectively, with 10 bases between them. The CDR3 runs 14 residues.